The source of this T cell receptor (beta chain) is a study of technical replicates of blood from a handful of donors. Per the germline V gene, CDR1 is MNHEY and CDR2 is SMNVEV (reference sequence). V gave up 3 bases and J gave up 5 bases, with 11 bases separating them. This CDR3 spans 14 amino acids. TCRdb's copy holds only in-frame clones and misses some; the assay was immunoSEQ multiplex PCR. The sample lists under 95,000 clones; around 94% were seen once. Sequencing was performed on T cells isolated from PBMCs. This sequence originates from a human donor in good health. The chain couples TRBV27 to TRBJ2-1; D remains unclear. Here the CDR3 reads CASSFPQAHNEQFF. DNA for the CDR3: TGTGCCAGCAGTTTCCCGCAAGCACACAATGAGCAGTTCTTC.